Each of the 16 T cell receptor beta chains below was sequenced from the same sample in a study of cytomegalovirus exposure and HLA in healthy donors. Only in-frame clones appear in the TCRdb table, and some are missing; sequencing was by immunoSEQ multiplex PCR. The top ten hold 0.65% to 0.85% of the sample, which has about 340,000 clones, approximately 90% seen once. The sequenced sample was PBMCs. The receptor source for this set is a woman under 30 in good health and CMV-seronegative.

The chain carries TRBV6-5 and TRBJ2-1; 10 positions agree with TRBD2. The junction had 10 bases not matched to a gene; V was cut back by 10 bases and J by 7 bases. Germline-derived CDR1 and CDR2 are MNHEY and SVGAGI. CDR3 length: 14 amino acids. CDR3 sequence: CAKGAGGPFNEQFF. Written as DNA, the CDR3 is TGTGCCAAAGGAGCGGGAGGGCCATTTAATGAGCAGTTCTTC.

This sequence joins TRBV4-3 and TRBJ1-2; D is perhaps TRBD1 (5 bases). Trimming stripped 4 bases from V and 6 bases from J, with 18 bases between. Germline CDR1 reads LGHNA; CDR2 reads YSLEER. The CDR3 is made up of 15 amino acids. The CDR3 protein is CASSPLPQGGDGYTF. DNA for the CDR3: TGCGCCAGCAGCCCATTGCCGCAGGGAGGGGATGGCTACACCTTC.

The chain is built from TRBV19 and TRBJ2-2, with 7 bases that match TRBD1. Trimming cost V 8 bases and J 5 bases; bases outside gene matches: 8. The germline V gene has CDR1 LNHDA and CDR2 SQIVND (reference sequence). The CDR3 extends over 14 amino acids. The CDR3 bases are TGTGCCAGTCAGTGGGACAGAACGACCGGGGAGCTGTTTTTT. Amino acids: CASQWDRTTGELFF.

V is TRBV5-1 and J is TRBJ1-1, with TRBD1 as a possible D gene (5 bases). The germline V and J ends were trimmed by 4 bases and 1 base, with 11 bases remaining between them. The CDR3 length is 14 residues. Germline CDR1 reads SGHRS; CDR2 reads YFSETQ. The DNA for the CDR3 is TGCGCCAGCAGCCCCGCTGGACAGAACACTGAAGCTTTCTTT. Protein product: CASSPAGQNTEAFF.

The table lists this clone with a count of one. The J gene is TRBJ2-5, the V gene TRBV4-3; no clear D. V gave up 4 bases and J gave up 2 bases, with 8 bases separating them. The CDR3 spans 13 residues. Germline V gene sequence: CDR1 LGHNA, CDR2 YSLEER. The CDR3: CASSPTGQETQYF. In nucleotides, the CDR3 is TGCGCCAGCAGCCCGACTGGTCAAGAGACCCAGTACTTC.

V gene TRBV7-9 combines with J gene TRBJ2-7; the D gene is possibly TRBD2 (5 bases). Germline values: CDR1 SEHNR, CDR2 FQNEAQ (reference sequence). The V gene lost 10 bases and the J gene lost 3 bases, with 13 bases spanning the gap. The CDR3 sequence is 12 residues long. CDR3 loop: CATRPLGYEQYF. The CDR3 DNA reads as TGTGCCACCCGACCACTAGGCTACGAGCAGTACTTC.

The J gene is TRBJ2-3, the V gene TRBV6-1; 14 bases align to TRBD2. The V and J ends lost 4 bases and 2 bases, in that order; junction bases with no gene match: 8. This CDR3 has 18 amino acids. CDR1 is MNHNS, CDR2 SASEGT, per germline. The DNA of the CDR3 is TGTGCCAGCAGTGCCGGGACTAGCGGGAGCGGATACACAGATACGCAGTATTTT. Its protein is CASSAGTSGSGYTDTQYF.

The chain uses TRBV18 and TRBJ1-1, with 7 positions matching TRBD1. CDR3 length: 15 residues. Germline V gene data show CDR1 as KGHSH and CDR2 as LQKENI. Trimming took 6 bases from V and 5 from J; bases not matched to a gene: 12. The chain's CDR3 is CASSPTTKQGTEAFF. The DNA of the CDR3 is TGTGCCAGCTCTCCCACTACGAAACAGGGGACTGAAGCTTTCTTT.

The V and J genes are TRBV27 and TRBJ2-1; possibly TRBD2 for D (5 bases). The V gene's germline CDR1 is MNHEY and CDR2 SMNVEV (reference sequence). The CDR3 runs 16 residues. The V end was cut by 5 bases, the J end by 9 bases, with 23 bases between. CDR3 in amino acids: CASSLGLLLPLAEQFF. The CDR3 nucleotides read TGTGCCAGCAGTCTAGGACTCTTGCTCCCCCTCGCTGAGCAGTTCTTC.

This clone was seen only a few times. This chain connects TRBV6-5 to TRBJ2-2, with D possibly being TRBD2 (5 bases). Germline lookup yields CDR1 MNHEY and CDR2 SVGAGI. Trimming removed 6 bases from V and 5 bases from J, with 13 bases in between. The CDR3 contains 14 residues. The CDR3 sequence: CASSPTRRTGELFF. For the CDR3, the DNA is TGTGCCAGCAGCCCAACTAGACGTACCGGGGAGCTGTTTTTT.

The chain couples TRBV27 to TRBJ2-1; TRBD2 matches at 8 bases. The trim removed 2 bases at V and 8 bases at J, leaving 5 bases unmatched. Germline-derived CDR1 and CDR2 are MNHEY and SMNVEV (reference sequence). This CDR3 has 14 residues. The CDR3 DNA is TGTGCCAGCAGTTTACGGACTAGCCTCCATGAGCAGTTCTTC. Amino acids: CASSLRTSLHEQFF.

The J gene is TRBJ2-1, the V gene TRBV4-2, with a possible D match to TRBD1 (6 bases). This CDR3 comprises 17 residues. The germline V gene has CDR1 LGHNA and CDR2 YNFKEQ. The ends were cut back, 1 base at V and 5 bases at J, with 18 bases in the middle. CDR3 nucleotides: TGTGCCAGCAGCCAAGGGATCCAGGGGTCGAGAGACAATGAGCAGTTCTTC. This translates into CASSQGIQGSRDNEQFF.

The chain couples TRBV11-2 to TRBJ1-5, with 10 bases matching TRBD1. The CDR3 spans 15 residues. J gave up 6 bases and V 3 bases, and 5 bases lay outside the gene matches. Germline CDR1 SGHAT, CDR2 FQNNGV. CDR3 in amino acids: CASSFGQGGSQPQHF. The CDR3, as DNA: TGTGCCAGCAGCTTTGGACAGGGGGGCAGTCAGCCCCAGCATTTT.

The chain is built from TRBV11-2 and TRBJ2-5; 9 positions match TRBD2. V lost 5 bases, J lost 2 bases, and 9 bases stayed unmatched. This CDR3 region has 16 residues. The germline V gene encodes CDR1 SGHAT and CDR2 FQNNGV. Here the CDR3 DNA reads TGTGCCAGCAGCCCCCCCCTAGCGGGACAACAAGAGACCCAGTACTTC. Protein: CASSPPLAGQQETQYF. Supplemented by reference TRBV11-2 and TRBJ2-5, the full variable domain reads EAGVAQSPRYKIIEKRQSVAFWCNPISGHATLYWYQQILGQGPKLLIQFQNNGVVDDSQLPKDRFSAERLKGVDSTLKIQPAKLEDSAVYLCASSPPLAGQQETQYFGPGTRLLVL.

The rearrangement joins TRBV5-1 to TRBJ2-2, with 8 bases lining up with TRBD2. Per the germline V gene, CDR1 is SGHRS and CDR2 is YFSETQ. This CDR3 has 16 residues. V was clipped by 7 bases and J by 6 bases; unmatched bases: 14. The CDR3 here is CASGFGSAGGAGELFF. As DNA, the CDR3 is TGCGCCAGCGGATTCGGGAGTGCGGGAGGCGCCGGGGAGCTGTTTTTT.

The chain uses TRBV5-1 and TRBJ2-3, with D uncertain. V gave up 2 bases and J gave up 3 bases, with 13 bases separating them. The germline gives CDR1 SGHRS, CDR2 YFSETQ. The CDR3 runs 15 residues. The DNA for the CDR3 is TGCGCCAGCAGCTTTAGCTGGAGTCGGACAGATACGCAGTATTTT. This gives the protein CASSFSWSRTDTQYF.